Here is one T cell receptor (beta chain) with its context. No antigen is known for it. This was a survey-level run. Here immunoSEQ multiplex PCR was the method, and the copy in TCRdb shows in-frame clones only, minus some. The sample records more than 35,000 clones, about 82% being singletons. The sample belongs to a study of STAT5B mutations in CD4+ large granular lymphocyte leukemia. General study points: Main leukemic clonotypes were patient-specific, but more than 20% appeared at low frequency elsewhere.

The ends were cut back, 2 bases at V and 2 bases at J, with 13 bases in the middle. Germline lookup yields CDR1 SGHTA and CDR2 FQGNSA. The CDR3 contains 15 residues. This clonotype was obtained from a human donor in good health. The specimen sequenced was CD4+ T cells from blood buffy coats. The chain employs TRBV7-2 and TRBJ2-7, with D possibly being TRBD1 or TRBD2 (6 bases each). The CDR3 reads CASSLNGGGPYEQYF. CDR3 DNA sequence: TGTGCCAGCAGCTTAAACGGGGGCGGGCCCTACGAGCAGTACTTC.